The present T cell receptor beta chain was sequenced within a study of blood T cell repertoires in COVID-19. About the research overall: Samples representing acute and convalescent COVID-19 were sourced from the United States, Italy and Spain.

The germline CDR1 and CDR2 sequences are MNHEY and SMNVEV (reference sequence). The CDR3 contains 16 residues. J lost 0 bases, V lost 3 bases, and 7 bases had no gene match. Method: immunoSEQ multiplex PCR; TCRdb's copy keeps in-frame clones and lacks some. The sample lists approximately 280,000 clones, around 89% occurring once. The specimen was peripheral blood. The TCR comes from a man aged 40-49 years with acute or convalescent COVID-19. The chain carries TRBV27 and TRBJ1-1, with 7 bases that match TRBD1. As DNA, the CDR3 is TGTGCCAGCAGTTTTTATGGCCAGGGGGTGAACACTGAAGCTTTCTTT. Amino acid sequence: CASSFYGQGVNTEAFF.